This T cell receptor (beta chain) was observed in a study of cytomegalovirus exposure and HLA in healthy donors. General observations from the study: Most TCR sequences were seen very rarely across donors, but some public TCRs occurred in many.

PCR was performed using 60 Vbeta and 13 Jbeta primers. TCRdb keeps only in-frame clones here, not all; method: immunoSEQ multiplex PCR. The table has over 150,000 clones, 80% to 85% seen once. The CDR3 spans 13 residues. Trimming took off 8 bases at V and 0 bases at J, with 7 bases between the two ends. The germline CDR1 and CDR2 sequences are SGHTA and FQGTGA. Concerning this clone: Its antigen is unidentified.

The TCR sequence derives from a man over 45 in good health and CMV-seronegative. Source material: PBMCs. This sequence joins TRBV7-3 and TRBJ2-2, with D unclear. In DNA form, the CDR3 reads TGTGCCAGCTCCCCCGCGAACACCGGGGAGCTGTTTTTT. This translates into CASSPANTGELFF.